This is a list of T cell receptor beta chains from one sample in a study of blood T cell repertoires in COVID-19. The repertoire was sequenced with immunoSEQ multiplex PCR; TCRdb's copy has only in-frame clones and lacks some. The sample consists of 90,000 to 100,000 clones, 80% to 90% of them appearing once. Sequenced input: peripheral blood. Receptors were obtained from an elderly man with acute or convalescent COVID-19. CDR3s include the opening cysteine and the closing phenylalanine or tryptophan. The order of the fields is clone size, J gene, V gene, D gene, CDR3 DNA, CDR3 protein. A D gene is named only where the DNA matches it firmly. The listing skips clone size in some rows; elsewhere it reads once, few, many or a size class.

NA | TRBJ2-1 | TRBV19 | NA | TGTGCCAGTAGTCTCCGGGACACCTACTACAATGAGCAGTTCTTC | CASSLRDTYYNEQFF
NA | TRBJ2-1 | TRBV11-1 | NA | TGTGCCAGCAGCTTAGGACAGCCCTATTCTTCATCTGAGCAGTTCTTC | CASSLGQPYSSSEQFF
once | TRBJ2-3 | TRBV24-1 | TRBD2 | TGTGCCACCAGTGACTACGGACTAGTAGGCGACGTGGCGCAGTATTTT | CATSDYGLVGDVAQYF
NA | TRBJ2-1 | TRBV5-6 | TRBD1 | TGTGCCAGCAGCAGGTCCGGGACAGGGGGCTACAATGAGCAGTTCTTC | CASSRSGTGGYNEQFF
NA | TRBJ2-7 | TRBV27 | NA | TGTGCCAGCAGTTCCCCCCTCCTCTACGAGCAGTACTTC | CASSSPLLYEQYF
NA | TRBJ2-5 | TRBV9 | NA | TGTGCCAGCAGCGTAGGAGGACAAGAGACCCAGTACTTC | CASSVGGQETQYF
NA | TRBJ2-1 | TRBV7-2 | TRBD2 | TGTGCCAGCAGCTTGCTAGCGGGAGGGCCCTATGAGCAGTTCTTC | CASSLLAGGPYEQFF
NA | TRBJ1-6 | TRBV25-1 | NA | TGTGCCAGCAGTGTGGGTTCAGCGAGCTCCTATAATTCACCCCTCCACTTT | CASSVGSASSYNSPLHF
once | TRBJ2-1 | TRBV7-6 | NA | TGTGCCAGCAGCCCAGGGGCCGAATACAATGAGCAGTTCTTC | CASSPGAEYNEQFF
NA | TRBJ1-1 | TRBV30 | TRBD1 | TGTGCCTGGTTGAAGGGGGCGTTTCACACTGAAGCTTTCTTT | CAWLKGAFHTEAFF
few | TRBJ1-6 | TRBV5-1 | NA | TGCGCCAGCAGTGCGGGATTTAATTCACCCCTCCACTTT | CASSAGFNSPLHF
once | TRBJ2-7 | TRBV30 | NA | TGTGCCTGGAGTGTACTCCCAGGATCCGGTGAGCAGTACTTC | CAWSVLPGSGEQYF
once | TRBJ2-3 | TRBV12-5 | NA | TGTGCTAGTGGGGCCGGACACCCCACAGATACGCAGTATTTT | CASGAGHPTDTQYF
NA | TRBJ1-6 | TRBV7-2 | TRBD1 | TGTGCCAGCAGCTTAGAGGGGACAGATAATTCACCCCTCCACTTT | CASSLEGTDNSPLHF
NA | TRBJ2-7 | TRBV5-5 | TRBD2 | TGTGCCAGCAGTTTCCTAGCGGGAGGCCCCTACGAGCAGTACTTC | CASSFLAGGPYEQYF
NA | TRBJ2-5 | TRBV9 | NA | TGTGCCAGCAGCACGGCGGCGGCAGGGATAGAAGAGACCCAGTACTTC | CASSTAAAGIEETQYF
NA | TRBJ1-5 | TRBV27 | NA | TGTGCCAGCAGTTCAGGAGGGATACGGGGTCAGCCCCAGCATTTT | CASSSGGIRGQPQHF
NA | TRBJ1-5 | TRBV28 | NA | TGTGCCAGCAGTCTAAGGGGGAGCAATCAGCCCCAGCATTTT | CASSLRGSNQPQHF
NA | TRBJ2-4 | TRBV7-2 | NA | TGTGCCAGCAGCTTATCCCCCTCCTTAATAGCCAAAAACATTCAGTACTTC | CASSLSPSLIAKNIQYF
once | TRBJ2-7 | TRBV9 | TRBD2 | TGTGCCAGCAGCGTGAGCGGGAGCTCGGGGGAGCAGTACTTC | CASSVSGSSGEQYF
NA | TRBJ1-1 | TRBV28 | NA | TGTGCCAGCAGTTTTTTGACACCAAACACTGAAGCTTTCTTT | CASSFLTPNTEAFF
few | TRBJ1-6 | TRBV7-8 | NA | TGTGCCAGCAGCACCAGAACAGGGAGCTCCTATAATTCACCCCTCCACTTT | CASSTRTGSSYNSPLHF
NA | TRBJ1-6 | TRBV27 | NA | TGTGCCAGCAGCCGGGGGGGGGACCAACGCCTGACCCCCCTCCACTTT | CASSRGGDQRLTPLHF
NA | TRBJ1-5 | TRBV7-6 | NA | TGTGCCAGCAGCTTAGAAGCAAACAATCAGCCCCAGCATTTT | CASSLEANNQPQHF
NA | TRBJ2-7 | TRBV7-9 | NA | TGTGCCAGCAGCTCGACAGGCTACGAGCAGTACTTC | CASSSTGYEQYF
NA | TRBJ2-2 | TRBV7-2 | NA | TGTGCCAGCAGCGAGCTAGCCGGGGAGCTGTTTTTT | CASSELAGELFF
NA | TRBJ2-5 | TRBV28 | TRBD1 | TGTGCCTGCCGACAGGGGGCGCGAGAGACCCAGTACTTC | CACRQGARETQYF
NA | TRBJ1-2 | TRBV7-3 | NA | TGTGCCAGCAGCTTAAATGGCCAGAACAGTGGCTACACCTTC | CASSLNGQNSGYTF
NA | TRBJ2-5 | TRBV7-9 | TRBD2 | TGTGCCAGCAGCTTAGTAAATAGCGGGAGATATGGGACCCAGTACTTC | CASSLVNSGRYGTQYF
NA | TRBJ1-2 | TRBV7-8 | NA | TGTGCCAGCAGCCATGATGGGGGCGTCCGCTATGGCTACACCTTC | CASSHDGGVRYGYTF
NA | TRBJ2-7 | TRBV19 | NA | TGTGCCAGTAGTAACCCTAGGGGCCCTGGCGAGCAGTACTTC | CASSNPRGPGEQYF
NA | TRBJ2-5 | TRBV9 | TRBD1 | TGTGCCAGCAGCGTAGCGACAGGGGAAGAGACCCAGTACTTC | CASSVATGEETQYF
NA | TRBJ2-1 | TRBV5-4 | TRBD2 | TGTGCCAGCAGCTCCCCCTCAACTAGCGGGAGTGAGCAGTTCTTC | CASSSPSTSGSEQFF
NA | TRBJ1-4 | TRBV7-9 | NA | TGTGCCAGCAGCTTTCTTAATAATGAAAAACTGTTTTTT | CASSFLNNEKLFF
NA | TRBJ2-3 | TRBV7-6 | TRBD2 | TGTGCCAGCAGCCTGCGCGCGGCGGGAGTAGTGATAGGGACAGATACGCAGTATTTT | CASSLRAAGVVIGTDTQYF
NA | TRBJ2-7 | TRBV11-3 | TRBD2 | TGTGCCAGCAGCCCCGGCGGGGGAGGCGAGCAGTACTTC | CASSPGGGGEQYF
once | TRBJ2-5 | TRBV29-1 | NA | TGCAGCGTCTCCGGGGTGGGACTGAGCCAAGAGACCCAGTACTTC | CSVSGVGLSQETQYF
NA | TRBJ2-1 | TRBV10-3 | NA | TGTGCCATCGGGGACTCGTACAATGAGCAGTTCTTC | CAIGDSYNEQFF
NA | TRBJ1-1 | TRBV6-5 | TRBD1 | TGTGCCAGCAGTTCCAGGACAGGCGGGACTGAAGCTTTCTTT | CASSSRTGGTEAFF
few | TRBJ2-1 | TRBV19 | NA | TGTGCCAGTAGTAATTTTGTGGGCAAAACGAATGAGCAGTTCTTC | CASSNFVGKTNEQFF
few | TRBJ2-1 | TRBV9 | NA | TGTGCCAGCAGCGCAATCACAGGGACGGGTGAGCAGTTCTTC | CASSAITGTGEQFF
NA | TRBJ1-2 | TRBV29-1 | TRBD1 | TGCAGCGTGGGACAGTCCTATGGCTACACCTTC | CSVGQSYGYTF
NA | TRBJ1-4 | TRBV30 | NA | TGTGCCTGGACTCGACAGGCGGCTGAAAAACTGTTTTTT | CAWTRQAAEKLFF
few | TRBJ2-7 | TRBV5-4 | NA | TGTGCCAGCAGCTTGGATCCCCCTCTTGTTCGAGGGACAAGGCAGTACTTC | CASSLDPPLVRGTRQYF
once | TRBJ1-3 | TRBV5-4 | TRBD1 | TGTGCCAGCAGCGTCGGGACAGGCAAAGGGGACACCATATATTTT | CASSVGTGKGDTIYF
once | TRBJ1-5 | TRBV27 | NA | TGTGCCATAGCTCAGTGGAGCAATCAGCCCCAGCATTTT | CAIAQWSNQPQHF